This TCR beta chain was profiled in a study of shared clonotypes between healthy human individuals. The repertoire was sequenced with immunoSEQ multiplex PCR; TCRdb's copy has only in-frame clones and lacks some. The table shows some 2,000,000 clones, with about 95% occurring only once. Germline trimming cut 5 bases from V and 6 bases from J; bases unmatched to any gene: 8. This CDR3 spans 14 amino acids. Per germline, CDR1 MNHEY and CDR2 SVGAGI. This clone has just one count. The sequenced material came from naive CD4+ T cells sorted from blood. Subset specified: CD45RA+ positively selected. This clonotype originated in a man aged 18 to 30 in good health. J is TRBJ1-1 and V is TRBV6-5, with TRBD1 matching 8 bases. CDR3 sequence reads: CASSDLDRASEAFF. For the CDR3, the DNA is TGTGCCAGCAGTGACCTGGACAGGGCCTCTGAAGCTTTCTTT.